These 11 T cell receptor beta chains were all obtained from the same sample, sequenced in a study of CD8 T cells in Susac syndrome. RNA amounts of 0.5 to 1 ug underwent reverse transcription with random hexamers. TCRdb analysed the immunoSEQ multiplex PCR reads with MiXCR anew, one entry per CDR3 protein. This sample has approximately 190,000 distinct CDR3 sequences, with 95% found just once. The sample taken for sequencing was CD8+ T cells from PBMCs. The origin of the receptors is a human donor with Susac syndrome.

The genes are TRBV5-1 and TRBJ1-2; D is unclear. V was clipped by 3 bases and J by 5 bases, with 14 bases between them. The length of the CDR3 is 14 residues. CDR1 SGHRS and CDR2 YFSETQ come from the germline V gene. The CDR3 DNA is TGCGCCAGCAGCTCCGATTTAGGAGGATATGGCTACACCTTC. It codes for CASSSDLGGYGYTF.

The chain uses TRBV29-1 and TRBJ1-3; no reliable D call. The ends were cut back, 0 bases at V and 8 bases at J, with 5 bases in the middle. Germline CDR1 reads SQVTM; CDR2 reads ANQGSEA. The CDR3 is 11 amino acids. The CDR3 DNA reads as TGCAGCGTTGAAGATGCATACACCATATATTTT. This sequence encodes CSVEDAYTIYF.

The V and J genes are TRBV20-1 and TRBJ2-1; no clear D. The CDR3 is 14 residues long. V lost 2 bases and J lost 3, with 11 bases in between. Germline values: CDR1 DFQATT, CDR2 SNEGSKA (reference sequence). The CDR3 sequence is CSARLAANYNEQFF. In nucleotides, the CDR3 is TGCAGTGCTAGACTCGCGGCTAACTACAATGAGCAGTTCTTC.

This clonotype was detected only once. This rearrangement joins TRBV2 to TRBJ2-1, with D possibly matching TRBD2 (6 bases). V was trimmed by 6 bases and J by 4 bases, leaving 10 bases between them. The CDR3 extends over 13 amino acids. Germline V gene data show CDR1 as SNHLY and CDR2 as FYNNEI. The CDR3 nucleotides are TGTGCCAGCAGGGGCGGGATATACAATGAGCAGTTCTTC. It translates to CASRGGIYNEQFF.

The sample holds one count of this clonotype. The gene calls are TRBV7-9 and TRBJ1-2; TRBD1 might be the D (5 bases). V lost 2 bases, J lost 3 bases, and 16 bases lay in between. Germline V gene data show CDR1 as SEHNR and CDR2 as FQNEAQ (reference sequence). The CDR3 totals 16 residues. The CDR3 here is CASSLFLGVDDYGYTF. CDR3 in DNA: TGTGCCAGCAGCTTATTCCTGGGGGTCGACGACTATGGCTACACCTTC.

The V and J genes are TRBV13 and TRBJ1-2, with D perhaps TRBD1 (5 bases). The germline CDR1 and CDR2 sequences are PRHDT and FYEKMQ (reference sequence). V lost 5 bases to trimming and J lost 0 bases, with 7 bases between them. The CDR3 has 13 amino acids. CDR3: CASSVGPNYGYTF. CDR3 coding DNA: TGTGCCAGCAGCGTGGGACCTAACTATGGCTACACCTTC.

The genes are TRBV20-1 and TRBJ2-1, with D hard to call. The CDR3 is 14 amino acids. Trimming removed 5 bases at V and 0 bases at J, with 11 bases between. The germline gives CDR1 DFQATT, CDR2 SNEGSKA (reference sequence). The CDR3 region is CSASGWSSYNEQFF. DNA for the CDR3: TGCAGTGCTTCCGGTTGGAGCTCCTACAATGAGCAGTTCTTC.

The chain carries TRBV29-1 and TRBJ2-3; 9 bases align to TRBD2. The V gene end was trimmed by 4 bases and the J gene end by 4 bases; junction bases not matched to a gene: 6. Germline values: CDR1 SQVTM, CDR2 ANQGSEA. This CDR3 is built from 14 residues. For the CDR3, the DNA is TGCAGCGTTGTGGTTGCGGGAGGGCCAGATACGCAGTATTTT. Its translation is CSVVVAGGPDTQYF.

The chain uses TRBV29-1 and TRBJ1-2; D call uncertain. Germline V gives CDR1 SQVTM, CDR2 ANQGSEA. V dropped 7 bases and J dropped 1 base, with 13 bases sitting between them. This CDR3 has 13 residues. DNA of the CDR3: TGCAGCGAACGGTCTGGGGATAACTATGGCTACACCTTC. Its translation is CSERSGDNYGYTF.

J is TRBJ2-3 and V is TRBV9; D possibly uses TRBD1 or TRBD2 (6 bases each). Germline V gives CDR1 SGDLS, CDR2 YYNGEE. This CDR3 has 15 residues. The ends were cut back, 2 bases at V and 1 base at J, with 11 bases in the middle. This chain's CDR3 is CASSVWGAGTDTQYF. CDR3 bases: TGTGCCAGCAGCGTCTGGGGGGCCGGCACAGATACGCAGTATTTT. Full variable domain (remainder filled in from reference TRBV9 and TRBJ2-3): DSGVTQTPKHLITATGQRVTLRCSPRSGDLSVYWYQQSLDQGLQFLIQYYNGEERAKGNILERFSAQQFPDLHSELNLSSLELGDSALYFCASSVWGAGTDTQYFGPGTRLTVL.

This clonotype occurred once. The chain employs TRBV9 and TRBJ2-5; 10 nucleotides agree with TRBD2. V lost 4 bases to trimming and J lost 3 bases; unmatched junction nucleotides: 9. The CDR3 has 16 amino acids. In germline, CDR1 is SGDLS, CDR2 YYNGEE. This CDR3 is CASSISISGREETQYF. The CDR3 DNA reads TGTGCCAGCAGCATCTCGATAAGCGGGAGGGAAGAGACCCAGTACTTC.